These 27 T cell receptor beta chains were sequenced from one sample in a study of cytotoxic CD8 clonotypes in ibrutinib-treated CLL. Measured with immunoSEQ multiplex PCR; TCRdb has only the in-frame clones, and not every one. Of around 97,000 clones in the sample, 70% to 85% were seen once. Sequences were derived from PBMCs, sampled after 12 months of ibrutinib treatment. The receptors shown here come from a human donor with chronic lymphocytic leukemia.

V and J are TRBV15 and TRBJ2-3; TRBD1 agrees at 8 bases. Germline values: CDR1 LNHNV, CDR2 YYDKDF (reference sequence). After removal of 3 bases from V and 0 bases from J, the junction contained 5 bases not matched to a gene. CDR3 length: 16 amino acids. This CDR3 reads CATSRNRGSSTDTQYF. CDR3 nucleotide sequence: TGTGCCACCAGCAGGAACAGGGGGTCGAGCACAGATACGCAGTATTTT.

V and J are TRBV28 and TRBJ2-7; tentatively, D is TRBD1 or TRBD2 (5 bases each). V was clipped by 2 bases and J by 4 bases, with 12 bases between them. Per germline, CDR1 MDHEN and CDR2 SYDVKM. This CDR3 has 14 residues. This CDR3 reads CASSLRGARYEQYF. For the CDR3, the DNA is TGTGCCAGCAGTTTACGAGGGGCGCGGTACGAGCAGTACTTC.

The J gene is TRBJ2-3, the V gene TRBV27, with 9 bases matching TRBD2. The CDR3 runs to 18 residues. Germline loops: CDR1 MNHEY, CDR2 SMNVEV (reference sequence). V trimming: 3 bases; J trimming: 8 bases; junction bases outside the gene matches: 18. The CDR3 is CASSLGLQVAGGRVTQYF. The CDR3 bases are TGTGCCAGCAGTTTGGGGTTACAGGTGGCGGGGGGGCGAGTTACGCAGTATTTT.

J is TRBJ2-2 and V is TRBV6-5; weak D call: TRBD2 (5 bases). The CDR3 is made up of 15 amino acids. Germline V CDR1 and CDR2: MNHEY, SVGAGI. V lost 8 bases, J lost 4 bases, and 17 bases lay in between. CDR3 amino acids: CASGLGFAGTGELFF. The CDR3 nucleotides are TGTGCCAGCGGACTTGGGTTCGCGGGCACCGGGGAGCTGTTTTTT.

This clone was seen more than once but under ten times. The chain carries TRBV11-1 and TRBJ2-7; D gene uncertain. This CDR3 has 12 amino acids. Germline CDR1 reads SGHAT; CDR2 reads FQDESV (reference sequence). The V end was cut by 6 bases, the J end by 2 bases, with 8 bases between. CDR3 region: CASRHLPYEQYF. In nucleotides, the CDR3 is TGTGCCAGCAGACACCTCCCCTACGAGCAGTACTTC.

The chain joins TRBV19 to TRBJ1-1; a weak D match, TRBD1 (5 bases). The germline CDR1 and CDR2 sequences are LNHDA and SQIVND (reference sequence). Trimming took 10 bases from V and 1 from J, leaving 19 bases between them. This CDR3 contains 15 residues. CDR3 loop: CAISAGPPGNTEAFF. Here the CDR3 DNA reads TGTGCCATCTCAGCAGGGCCTCCTGGGAACACTGAAGCTTTCTTT.

The chain uses TRBV6-5 and TRBJ2-7; D perhaps matches TRBD1 (5 bases). The V end was cut by 6 bases, the J end by 7 bases, with 19 bases between. Germline loops: CDR1 MNHEY, CDR2 SVGAGI. The CDR3 is 14 residues long. Here the CDR3 reads CASSQQVVPWEQYF. As DNA, the CDR3 is TGTGCCAGCAGCCAACAGGTTGTTCCATGGGAGCAGTACTTC.

The chain combines TRBV10-3 with TRBJ1-1, with 7 bases lining up with TRBD1. Per germline, CDR1 ENHRY and CDR2 SYGVKD. The CDR3 contains 14 residues. V dropped 0 bases and J dropped 4; count of bases not matched to a gene: 2. CDR3 sequence reads: CAISESNRGTEAFF. As DNA, the CDR3 is TGTGCCATCAGTGAGTCGAACAGGGGCACTGAAGCTTTCTTT.

The V call is TRBV5-1, the J call TRBJ1-5, with 10 bases that match TRBD1. Per the germline V gene, CDR1 is SGHRS and CDR2 is YFSETQ. This CDR3 contains 15 residues. V lost 7 bases, J lost 7 bases, and 11 bases stayed unmatched. The CDR3 is CASSYSGTGDQPQHF. CDR3 in DNA: TGCGCCAGCTCTTACTCCGGGACAGGGGACCAGCCCCAGCATTTT.

This clone was recorded a few times. This chain uses TRBV5-6 with TRBJ1-2, with 7 bases aligning to TRBD1. The CDR3 sequence is 15 residues long. From germline, CDR1 is SGHDT and CDR2 YYEEEE. Trimming cost V 1 base and J 2 bases; bases outside gene matches: 5. The CDR3 sequence: CASSLTRGRNYGYTF. The CDR3 DNA is TGTGCCAGCAGCTTGACCAGGGGGAGAAACTATGGCTACACCTTC. Full variable domain (remainder filled in from reference TRBV5-6 and TRBJ1-2): DAGVTQSPTHLIKTRGQQVTLRCSPKSGHDTVSWYQQALGQGPQFIFQYYEEEERQRGNFPDRFSGHQFPNYSSELNVNALLLGDSALYLCASSLTRGRNYGYTFGSGTRLTVV.

This sequence joins TRBV11-3 and TRBJ1-3; D is unclear. Per the germline V gene, CDR1 is SGHNT and CDR2 is YENEEA. The CDR3 runs 15 residues. Trimming took 5 bases from V and 0 from J, leaving 11 bases between them. CDR3 loop: CASSPGRVSGNTIYF. The DNA for the CDR3 is TGTGCCAGCAGCCCCGGGAGGGTCTCTGGAAACACCATATATTTT. Complete variable domain (other parts from reference TRBV11-3 and TRBJ1-3): EAGVVQSPRYKIIEKKQPVAFWCNPISGHNTLYWYLQNLGQGPELLIRYENEEAVDDSQLPKDRFSAERLKGVDSTLKIQPAELGDSAVYLCASSPGRVSGNTIYFGEGSWLTVV.

This sequence joins TRBV15 and TRBJ2-2, with 7 positions matching TRBD2. Germline CDR1 reads LNHNV; CDR2 reads YYDKDF (reference sequence). The V segment lost 9 bases and the J segment 1 base; nucleotides outside the gene matches: 8. The CDR3 length is 15 residues. The DNA for the CDR3 is TGTGCCACAAGAGCAGCGGGAAAGAACACCGGGGAGCTGTTTTTT. It specifies CATRAAGKNTGELFF.

The rearrangement links TRBV11-3 to TRBJ2-7; no definite D call. Germline V gene lookup returns CDR1 SGHNT and CDR2 YENEEA. This CDR3 contains 12 residues. V lost 1 base, J lost 4 bases, and 5 bases lay in between. The CDR3 sequence: CASSLALYEQYF. The CDR3 DNA sequence: TGTGCCAGCAGCTTAGCCCTATACGAGCAGTACTTC.

V is TRBV7-2 and J is TRBJ1-5; 8 positions match TRBD1. Germline CDR1 and CDR2: SGHTA and FQGNSA. The V gene end was trimmed by 3 bases and the J gene end by 2 bases; junction bases not matched to a gene: 3. The CDR3 totals 15 residues. CDR3 nucleotide sequence: TGTGCCAGCAGCTTTACAGGGGGTGGCAATCAGCCCCAGCATTTT. Translation gives CASSFTGGGNQPQHF. The full variable domain, rest sourced from reference TRBV7-2 and TRBJ1-5, is GAGVSQSPSNKVTEKGKDVELRCDPISGHTALYWYRQSLGQGLEFLIYFQGNSAPDKSGLPSDRFSAERTGGSVSTLTIQRTQQEDSAVYLCASSFTGGGNQPQHFGDGTRLSIL.

This clone was seen once. The CDR3 nucleotides are TGTGCCAGCAGCATACTAGGGGGGGATGAGCAGTTCTTC. Protein: CASSILGGDEQFF. The rearrangement links TRBV7-3 to TRBJ2-1; D might be TRBD2 (7 bases). The CDR3 is made up of 13 amino acids. Germline V lookup: CDR1 SGHTA, CDR2 FQGTGA. V was pared by 5 bases and J by 8 bases, with 13 bases between.

This clone is a singleton in its sample. The V and J genes are TRBV27 and TRBJ2-1; D not resolved. Trimming took 3 bases from V and 4 from J, leaving 7 bases between them. The germline gives CDR1 MNHEY, CDR2 SMNVEV (reference sequence). This CDR3 is built from 13 residues. The CDR3 sequence: CASSFSTYNEQFF. The DNA for the CDR3 is TGTGCCAGCAGTTTTTCGACTTACAATGAGCAGTTCTTC.

CDR3: CASSVGLASRETQYF. The CDR3 bases are TGTGCCAGCAGCGTAGGGCTAGCTAGTCGGGAGACCCAGTACTTC. The chain has TRBV9 and TRBJ2-5; D may be TRBD2 (5 bases). CDR1 and CDR2 (germline): SGDLS, YYNGEE. The CDR3 contains 15 residues. The germline V and J ends were trimmed by 0 bases and 5 bases, with 14 bases remaining between them.

The CDR3 loop reads CASSLPDRSSYEQYF. CDR3 sequence (DNA): TGTGCCAGCAGCTTGCCGGACAGGAGCTCCTACGAGCAGTACTTC. This rearrangement joins TRBV5-6 to TRBJ2-7; TRBD1 matches 7 bases. V dropped 1 base and J dropped 0; count of bases not matched to a gene: 4. The CDR3 extends over 15 amino acids. CDR1 is SGHDT, CDR2 YYEEEE, per germline.

V gene TRBV16 combines with J gene TRBJ2-5, with D maybe TRBD2 (6 bases). CDR1 is KGHSY and CDR2 is FQNENV in the germline V gene. Trimming left V 2 bases short and J 2 bases short, with 6 bases between. This CDR3 spans 13 amino acids. CDR3 DNA sequence: TGTGCCAGCAGCCAACTAGCGCAAGAGACCCAGTACTTC. Amino acids: CASSQLAQETQYF.

This chain joins TRBV2 and TRBJ1-1; 7 positions match TRBD1. The germline gives CDR1 SNHLY, CDR2 FYNNEI. The CDR3 consists of 14 residues. Germline trimming cut 3 bases from V and 8 bases from J; bases unmatched to any gene: 9. CDR3 sequence (DNA): TGTGCCAGCAGTGACAGAAAGCTACAGGGGGAAGCTTTCTTT. Translated, it gives CASSDRKLQGEAFF.

This chain links TRBV7-9 with TRBJ1-2, with 7 bases lining up with TRBD1. Trimming at V came to 5 bases and at J to 3 bases, leaving 12 bases not matched to a gene. This CDR3 is 16 amino acids long. Germline CDR1 reads SEHNR; CDR2 reads FQNEAQ (reference sequence). CDR3 nucleotides: TGTGCCAGCAGCCCGAATCTACAGGGGTACGACTATGGCTACACCTTC. Translating it yields CASSPNLQGYDYGYTF. Based on the CDR3 plus reference TRBV7-9 and TRBJ1-2, the full variable domain is DTGVSQNPRHKITKRGQNVTFRCDPISEHNRLYWYRQTLGQGPEFLTYFQNEAQLEKSRLLSDRFSAERPKGSFSTLEIQRTEQGDSAMYLCASSPNLQGYDYGYTFGSGTRLTVV.

The V gene is TRBV5-6, the J gene TRBJ2-1, with 7 bases matching TRBD2. This CDR3 contains 18 residues. Germline loops: CDR1 SGHDT, CDR2 YYEEEE. The V and J ends lost 3 bases and 6 bases, in that order; junction bases with no gene match: 18. Here the CDR3 reads CASSSPTTVGSGANEQFF. The CDR3 nucleotides read TGTGCCAGCAGCTCACCAACGACTGTCGGGAGCGGGGCCAATGAGCAGTTCTTC.

CDR3 amino acids: CASSSIGEISPLHF. The CDR3 DNA sequence: TGTGCCAGCAGCTCGATTGGGGAGATTTCACCCCTCCACTTT. J is TRBJ1-6 and V is TRBV7-9; no clear D. The CDR3 is made up of 14 amino acids. The V end lost 4 bases, the J end lost 9 bases, and 13 bases lay between the germline ends. From germline, CDR1 is SEHNR and CDR2 FQNEAQ (reference sequence).

The gene calls are TRBV30 and TRBJ2-3; D might be TRBD2 (5 bases). Germline CDR1 GTSNPN, CDR2 SVGIG (reference sequence). Trimming stripped 4 bases from V and 5 bases from J, with 10 bases between. The CDR3 sequence is 12 residues long. In DNA, the CDR3 is TGTGCCTGGACCATACGGGGAGATACGCAGTATTTT. Amino acids: CAWTIRGDTQYF.

This clone appeared once. The chain couples TRBV9 to TRBJ2-1; D unresolved. Trimming removed 6 bases at V and 5 bases at J, with 9 bases between. The CDR3 runs to 12 residues. Germline assignment: CDR1 SGDLS and CDR2 YYNGEE. CDR3 DNA: TGTGCCAGCACCAAGGGAAACAATGAGCAGTTCTTC. Its translation: CASTKGNNEQFF.

This clone was seen only a few times. The rearrangement uses TRBV7-7 and TRBJ2-3; 9 bases agree with TRBD2. CDR3 size: 16 residues. V lost 1 base and J lost 3; bases outside the gene matches: 5. Germline V CDR1 and CDR2: SSHAT, FNYEAQ (reference sequence). CDR3 residues: CASSLGRGGLTDTQYF. The CDR3, as DNA: TGTGCCAGCAGCTTAGGGCGGGGGGGCCTTACAGATACGCAGTATTTT. The full variable domain, rest sourced from reference TRBV7-7 and TRBJ2-3, is GAGVSQSPRYKVTKRGQDVTLRCDPISSHATLYWYQQALGQGPEFLTYFNYEAQPDKSGLPSDRFSAERPEGSISTLTIQRTEQRDSAMYRCASSLGRGGLTDTQYFGPGTRLTVL.

Here the CDR3 DNA reads TGCGCCAGCAGCTCGCAGGCTAGCGACAATGAGCAGTTCTTC. Encoded protein: CASSSQASDNEQFF. The rearrangement links TRBV5-1 to TRBJ2-1; D is perhaps TRBD2 (6 bases). CDR3 length equals 14 residues. Germline V gene lookup returns CDR1 SGHRS and CDR2 YFSETQ. Trimming took off 3 bases at V and 5 bases at J, with 12 bases between the two ends.